This paragraph reports one TCR beta chain. The data originate from a study of shared clonotypes between healthy human individuals. Study processing details: ImmunoSEQ supplied junction-only sequences lacking quality scores, so filtering was different. The table came from immunoSEQ multiplex PCR; TCRdb's copy has only in-frame clones and leaves some out. From that table come the V and J calls and clone size; the DNA was used to work out D and trimming. This sample yields approximately 1,500,000 clones, of which around 98% are seen a single time; around 0.47% belongs to the top ten. This clonotype was sampled from a man aged 30-40 years in good health. Sequences were obtained from naive CD4+ T cells sorted from blood. Subset here: CD45RA+ positively selected.

This CDR3 reads CSVELGSSGEKLFF. The CDR3 region has the DNA TGCAGCGTTGAGCTGGGCAGCTCTGGAGAAAAACTGTTTTTT. The chain joins TRBV29-1 to TRBJ1-4; no definite D call. The CDR3 consists of 14 residues. The ends were cut back, 3 bases at V and 8 bases at J, with 16 bases in the middle. Germline V CDR1 and CDR2: SQVTM, ANQGSEA. Complete variable domain (other parts from reference TRBV29-1 and TRBJ1-4): SAVISQKPSRDICQRGTSLTIQCQVDSQVTMMFWYRQQPGQSLTLIATANQGSEATYESGFVIDKFPISRPNLTFSTLTVSNMSPEDSSIYLCSVELGSSGEKLFFGSGTQLSVL.